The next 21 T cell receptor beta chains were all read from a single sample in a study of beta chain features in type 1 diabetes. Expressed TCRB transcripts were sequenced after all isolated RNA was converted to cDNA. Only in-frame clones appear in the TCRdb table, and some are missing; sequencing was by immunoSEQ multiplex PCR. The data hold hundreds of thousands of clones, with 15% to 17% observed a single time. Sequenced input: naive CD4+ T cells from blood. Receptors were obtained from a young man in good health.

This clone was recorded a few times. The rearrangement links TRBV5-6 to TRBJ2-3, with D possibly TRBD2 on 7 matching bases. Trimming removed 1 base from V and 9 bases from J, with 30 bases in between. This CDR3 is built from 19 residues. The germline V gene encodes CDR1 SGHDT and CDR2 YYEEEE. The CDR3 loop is CASSLYRAGGPLGQKTQYF. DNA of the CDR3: TGTGCCAGCAGCTTGTACAGGGCCGGGGGGCCGTTAGGGCAGAAGACGCAGTATTTT.

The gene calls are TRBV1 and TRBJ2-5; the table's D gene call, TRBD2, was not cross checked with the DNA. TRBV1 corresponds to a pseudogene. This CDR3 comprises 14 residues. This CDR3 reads CTPLGGREGETQYF. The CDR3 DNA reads TGCACCCCCCTGGGCGGGAGGGAAGGGGAGACCCAGTACTTC.

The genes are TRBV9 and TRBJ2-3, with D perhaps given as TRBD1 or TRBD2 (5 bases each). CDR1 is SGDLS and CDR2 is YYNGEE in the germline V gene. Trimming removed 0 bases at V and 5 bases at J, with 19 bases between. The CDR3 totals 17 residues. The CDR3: CASSVEALIWGIDTQYF. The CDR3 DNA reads TGTGCCAGCAGCGTAGAGGCCCTCATCTGGGGGATAGATACGCAGTATTTT.

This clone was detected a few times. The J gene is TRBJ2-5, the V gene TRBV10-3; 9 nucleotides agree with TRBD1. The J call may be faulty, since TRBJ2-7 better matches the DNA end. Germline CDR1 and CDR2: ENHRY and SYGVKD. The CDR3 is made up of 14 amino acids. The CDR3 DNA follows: TGTGCCATCAGAACGGACAGGGGAGCCTACGAGCAGTACTTC. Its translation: CAIRTDRGAYEQYF.

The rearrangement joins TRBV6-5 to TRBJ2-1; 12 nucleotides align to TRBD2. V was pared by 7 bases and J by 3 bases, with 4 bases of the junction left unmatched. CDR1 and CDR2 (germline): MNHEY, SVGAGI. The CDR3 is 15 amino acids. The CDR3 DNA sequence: TGTGCCAGCACCCTAGCGGGGGGGCTCTACAATGAGCAGTTCTTC. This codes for CASTLAGGLYNEQFF.

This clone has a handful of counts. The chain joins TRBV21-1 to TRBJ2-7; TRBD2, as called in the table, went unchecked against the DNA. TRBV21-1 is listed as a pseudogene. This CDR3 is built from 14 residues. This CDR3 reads CASSNPRGIVEQYF. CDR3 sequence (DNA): TGTGCCAGCAGCAACCCCAGAGGGATAGTAGAGCAGTACTTC.

CDR3 sequence: CASSLVSGREQFF. CDR3 DNA sequence: TGTGCCAGCAGCTTAGTATCGGGACGTGAGCAGTTCTTC. The V gene is TRBV7-6, the J gene TRBJ2-1; the D gene could be TRBD1 or TRBD2 (5 bases each). V shed 1 base and J shed 9 bases, with 10 bases lying between them. This CDR3 spans 13 amino acids. Germline-derived CDR1 and CDR2 are SGHVS and FNYEAQ. Variable domain in full (rest from reference TRBV7-6 and TRBJ2-1): GAGVSQSPRYKVTKRGQDVALRCDPISGHVSLYWYRQALGQGPEFLTYFNYEAQQDKSGLPNDRFSAERPEGSISTLTIQRTEQRDSAMYRCASSLVSGREQFFGPGTRLTVL.

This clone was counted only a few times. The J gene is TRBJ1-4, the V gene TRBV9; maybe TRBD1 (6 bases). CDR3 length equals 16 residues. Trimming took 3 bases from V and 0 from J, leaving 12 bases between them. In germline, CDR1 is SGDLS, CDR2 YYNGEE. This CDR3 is CASSASGATTNEKLFF. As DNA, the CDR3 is TGTGCCAGCAGCGCTTCGGGGGCGACAACTAATGAAAAACTGTTTTTT.

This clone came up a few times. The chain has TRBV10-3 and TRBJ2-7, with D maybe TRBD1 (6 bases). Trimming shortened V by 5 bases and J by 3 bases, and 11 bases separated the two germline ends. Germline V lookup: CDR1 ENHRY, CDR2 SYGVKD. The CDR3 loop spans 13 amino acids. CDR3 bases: TGTGCCATCAGTACAGGGCCGCTCTACGAGCAGTACTTC. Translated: CAISTGPLYEQYF.

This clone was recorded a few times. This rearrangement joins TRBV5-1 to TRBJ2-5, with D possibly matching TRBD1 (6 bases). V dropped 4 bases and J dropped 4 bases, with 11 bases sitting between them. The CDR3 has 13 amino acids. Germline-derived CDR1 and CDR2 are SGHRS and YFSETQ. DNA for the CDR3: TGCGCCAGCAGCGTGGACAGTGGAGAGACCCAGTACTTC. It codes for CASSVDSGETQYF.

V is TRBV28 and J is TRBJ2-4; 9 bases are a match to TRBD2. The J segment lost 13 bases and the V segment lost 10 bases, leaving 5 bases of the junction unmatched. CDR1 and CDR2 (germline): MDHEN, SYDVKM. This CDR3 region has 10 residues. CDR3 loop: CAIRLAEQYF. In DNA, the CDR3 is TGTGCCATACGACTAGCGGAGCAGTACTTC.

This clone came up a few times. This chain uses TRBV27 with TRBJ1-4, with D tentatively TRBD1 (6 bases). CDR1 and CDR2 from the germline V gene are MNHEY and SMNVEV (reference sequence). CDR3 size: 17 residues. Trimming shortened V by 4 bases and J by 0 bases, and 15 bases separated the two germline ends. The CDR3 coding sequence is TGTGCCAGCAGTTCTCTTCGGGACACCACAACTAATGAAAAACTGTTTTTT. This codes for CASSSLRDTTTNEKLFF.

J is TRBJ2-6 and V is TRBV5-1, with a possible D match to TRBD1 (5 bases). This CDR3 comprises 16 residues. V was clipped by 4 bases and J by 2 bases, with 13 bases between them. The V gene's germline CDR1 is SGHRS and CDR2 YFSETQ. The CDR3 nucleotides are TGCGCCAGCAGCGAAAACCTCAGGGCTGGGGCCAACGTCCTGACTTTC. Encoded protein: CASSENLRAGANVLTF.

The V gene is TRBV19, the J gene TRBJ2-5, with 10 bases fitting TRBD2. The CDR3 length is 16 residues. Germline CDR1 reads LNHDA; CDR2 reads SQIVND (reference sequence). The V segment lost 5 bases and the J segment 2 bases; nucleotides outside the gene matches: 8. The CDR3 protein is CASSLFGTSAQETQYF. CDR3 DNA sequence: TGTGCCAGTAGTTTGTTTGGGACTAGCGCACAAGAGACCCAGTACTTC.

The CDR3 is CASSQGLGRNTGELFF. CDR3 sequence (DNA): TGTGCCAGCAGTCAAGGACTAGGAAGGAACACCGGGGAGCTGTTTTTT. The gene calls are TRBV28 and TRBJ2-2; TRBD2 matches at 7 bases. Germline CDR1 reads MDHEN; CDR2 reads SYDVKM. Trimming took 5 bases from V and 1 from J; bases not matched to a gene: 7. The CDR3 is 16 residues long.

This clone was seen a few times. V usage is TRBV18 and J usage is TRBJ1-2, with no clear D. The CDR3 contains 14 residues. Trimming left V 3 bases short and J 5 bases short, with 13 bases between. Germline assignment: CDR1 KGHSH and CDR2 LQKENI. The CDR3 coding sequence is TGTGCCAGCTCACCTAGCGGATTAGGTTATGGCTACACCTTC. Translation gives CASSPSGLGYGYTF.

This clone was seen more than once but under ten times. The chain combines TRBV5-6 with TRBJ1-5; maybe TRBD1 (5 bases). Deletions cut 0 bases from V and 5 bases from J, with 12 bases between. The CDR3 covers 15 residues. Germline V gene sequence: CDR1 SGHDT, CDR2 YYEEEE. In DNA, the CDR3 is TGTGCCAGCAGCTTGGCCGGGGCAGGGTATCAGCCCCAGCATTTT. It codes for CASSLAGAGYQPQHF. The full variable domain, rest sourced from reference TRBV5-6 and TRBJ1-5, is DAGVTQSPTHLIKTRGQQVTLRCSPKSGHDTVSWYQQALGQGPQFIFQYYEEEERQRGNFPDRFSGHQFPNYSSELNVNALLLGDSALYLCASSLAGAGYQPQHFGDGTRLSIL.

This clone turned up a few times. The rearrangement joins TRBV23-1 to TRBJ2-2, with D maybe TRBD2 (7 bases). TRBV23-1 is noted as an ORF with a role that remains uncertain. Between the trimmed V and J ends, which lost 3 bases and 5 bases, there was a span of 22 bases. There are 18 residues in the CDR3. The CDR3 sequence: CASSQHRARLAATGELFF. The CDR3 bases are TGCGCCAGCAGTCAGCACAGGGCCAGGCTAGCGGCTACCGGGGAGCTGTTTTTT.

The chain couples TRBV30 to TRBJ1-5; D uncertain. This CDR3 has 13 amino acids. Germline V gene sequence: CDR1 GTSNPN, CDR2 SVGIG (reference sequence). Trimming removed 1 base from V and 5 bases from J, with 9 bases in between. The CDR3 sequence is CAWSAGGYQPQHF. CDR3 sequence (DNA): TGTGCCTGGAGTGCGGGCGGTTATCAGCCCCAGCATTTT.

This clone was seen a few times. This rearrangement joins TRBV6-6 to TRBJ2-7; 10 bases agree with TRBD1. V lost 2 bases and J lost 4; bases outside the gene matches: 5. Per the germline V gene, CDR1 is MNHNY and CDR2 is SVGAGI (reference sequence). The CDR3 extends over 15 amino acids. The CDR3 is CASSYPGTGAYEQYF. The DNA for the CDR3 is TGTGCCAGCAGTTACCCAGGGACAGGGGCATACGAGCAGTACTTC.

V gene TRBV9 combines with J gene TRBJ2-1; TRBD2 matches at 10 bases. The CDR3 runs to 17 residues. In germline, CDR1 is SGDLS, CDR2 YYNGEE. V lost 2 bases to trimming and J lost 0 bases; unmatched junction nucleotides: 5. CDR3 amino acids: CASSVFPSGSSYNEQFF. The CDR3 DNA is TGTGCCAGCAGCGTTTTCCCTAGCGGGAGCTCCTACAATGAGCAGTTCTTC.